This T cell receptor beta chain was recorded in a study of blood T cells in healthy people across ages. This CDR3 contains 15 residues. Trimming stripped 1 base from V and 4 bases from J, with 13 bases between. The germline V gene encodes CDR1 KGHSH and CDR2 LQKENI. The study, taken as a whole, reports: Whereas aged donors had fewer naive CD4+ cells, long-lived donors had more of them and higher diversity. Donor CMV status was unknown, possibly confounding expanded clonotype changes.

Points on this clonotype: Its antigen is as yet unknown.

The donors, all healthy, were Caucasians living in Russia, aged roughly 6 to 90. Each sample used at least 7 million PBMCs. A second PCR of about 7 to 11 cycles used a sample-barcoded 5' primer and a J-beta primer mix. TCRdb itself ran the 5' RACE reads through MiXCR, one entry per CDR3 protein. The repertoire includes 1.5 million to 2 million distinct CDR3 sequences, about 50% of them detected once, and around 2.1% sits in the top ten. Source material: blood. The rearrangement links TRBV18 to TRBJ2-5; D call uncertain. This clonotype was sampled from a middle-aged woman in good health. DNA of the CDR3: TGTGCCAGCTCACCACTGAGTAGCAGTTCAGAGACCCAGTACTTC. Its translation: CASSPLSSSSETQYF. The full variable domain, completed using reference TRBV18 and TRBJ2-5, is NAGVMQNPRHLVRRRGQEARLRCSPMKGHSHVYWYRQLPEEGLKFMVYLQKENIIDESGMPKERFSAEFPKEGPSILRIQQVVRGDSAAYFCASSPLSSSSETQYFGPGTRLLVL.